This is a list of T cell receptor beta chains from one sample in a study of cytomegalovirus exposure and HLA in healthy donors. Profiled with immunoSEQ multiplex PCR; TCRdb holds only in-frame clones, not every one. The data contain about 44,000 clones, 93% of them singletons. Sequencing input: PBMCs. The receptors stem from a woman between 18 and 29 years old in good health and CMV-seronegative. CDR3s include the opening cysteine and the closing phenylalanine or tryptophan. Fields, in order: D gene, clone size, J gene, V gene, CDR3 protein, CDR3 DNA. The D gene is left open where the match is weak. Rows may omit the clone size; those that give it use once, few, many or a size class.

d_gene: TRBD2; abundance: NA; j_gene: TRBJ2-1; v_gene: TRBV15; CDR3aa: CATSTRRLAGVNEQFF; CDR3nt: TGTGCCACCAGCACACGTAGGCTAGCGGGAGTCAATGAGCAGTTCTTC
d_gene: NA; abundance: NA; j_gene: TRBJ2-7; v_gene: TRBV7-9; CDR3aa: CASSLVGGYMIYEQYF; CDR3nt: TGTGCCAGCAGCTTAGTTGGGGGGTATATGATCTACGAGCAGTACTTC
d_gene: NA; abundance: NA; j_gene: TRBJ2-6; v_gene: TRBV5-1; CDR3aa: CASSLREQGALGANVLTF; CDR3nt: TGCGCCAGCAGCTTGCGGGAACAGGGTGCGCTTGGGGCCAACGTCCTGACTTTC
d_gene: TRBD1; abundance: once; j_gene: TRBJ2-7; v_gene: TRBV5-5; CDR3aa: CASSRGQDYEQYF; CDR3nt: TGTGCCAGCAGCCGCGGACAGGACTACGAGCAGTACTTC
d_gene: NA; abundance: once; j_gene: TRBJ2-1; v_gene: TRBV10-3; CDR3aa: CAISLGAGSPYNEQFF; CDR3nt: TGTGCCATCAGTCTGGGGGCAGGGTCCCCCTACAATGAGCAGTTCTTC
d_gene: TRBD2; abundance: NA; j_gene: TRBJ2-1; v_gene: TRBV28; CDR3aa: CASSLRGLAGGITITYNEQFF; CDR3nt: TGTGCCAGCAGTTTAAGGGGACTAGCGGGGGGGATCACTATCACCTACAATGAGCAGTTCTTC
d_gene: TRBD1; abundance: NA; j_gene: TRBJ2-7; v_gene: TRBV2; CDR3aa: CASRGQGPYEQYF; CDR3nt: TGTGCCAGCAGGGGACAGGGGCCATACGAGCAGTACTTC
d_gene: NA; abundance: NA; j_gene: TRBJ2-1; v_gene: TRBV27; CDR3aa: CASSFGGGNNEQFF; CDR3nt: TGTGCCAGCAGTTTCGGCGGGGGCAACAATGAGCAGTTCTTC
d_gene: NA; abundance: NA; j_gene: TRBJ2-7; v_gene: TRBV28; CDR3aa: CASHRTELNYEQYF; CDR3nt: TGTGCCAGCCACCGGACAGAGTTAAACTACGAGCAGTACTTC
d_gene: TRBD1; abundance: NA; j_gene: TRBJ1-2; v_gene: TRBV4-2; CDR3aa: CASSQRAGQENYGYTF; CDR3nt: TGTGCCAGCAGCCAACGAGCGGGACAGGAGAACTATGGCTACACCTTC
d_gene: NA; abundance: NA; j_gene: TRBJ2-2; v_gene: TRBV11-2; CDR3aa: CASSLVPGETGELFF; CDR3nt: TGTGCCAGCAGCTTAGTACCGGGGGAGACCGGGGAGCTGTTTTTT
d_gene: TRBD2; abundance: NA; j_gene: TRBJ2-1; v_gene: TRBV5-6; CDR3aa: CASSLGTSGYNEQFF; CDR3nt: TGTGCCAGCAGCTTGGGGACTAGCGGTTACAATGAGCAGTTCTTC
d_gene: NA; abundance: NA; j_gene: TRBJ1-1; v_gene: TRBV7-3; CDR3aa: CASSLSEDTEAFF; CDR3nt: TGTGCCAGCAGCTTATCTGAGGATACTGAAGCTTTCTTT
d_gene: NA; abundance: NA; j_gene: TRBJ1-3; v_gene: TRBV7-9; CDR3aa: CASSLPSNTIYF; CDR3nt: TGTGCCAGCAGCTTACCTTCGAACACCATATATTTT
d_gene: TRBD1; abundance: NA; j_gene: TRBJ1-6; v_gene: TRBV5-1; CDR3aa: CASSPRTGGNSPLHF; CDR3nt: TGCGCCAGCAGCCCCAGGACAGGCGGGAATTCACCCCTCCACTTT
d_gene: NA; abundance: NA; j_gene: TRBJ1-1; v_gene: TRBV7-3; CDR3aa: CASSPGVSTEAFF; CDR3nt: TGTGCCAGCAGCCCGGGGGTTTCGACCGAAGCTTTCTTT
d_gene: TRBD1; abundance: NA; j_gene: TRBJ2-1; v_gene: TRBV7-2; CDR3aa: CASSLGQGTYNEQFF; CDR3nt: TGTGCCAGCAGCTTAGGACAGGGGACCTACAATGAGCAGTTCTTC
d_gene: NA; abundance: NA; j_gene: TRBJ2-7; v_gene: TRBV9; CDR3aa: CASSGGGLSSDEQYF; CDR3nt: TGTGCCAGCAGCGGAGGGGGCCTCTCTAGCGACGAGCAGTACTTC
d_gene: NA; abundance: NA; j_gene: TRBJ2-1; v_gene: TRBV7-6; CDR3aa: CASSLVPPGATYNEQFF; CDR3nt: TGTGCCAGCAGCTTAGTTCCGCCAGGGGCGACCTACAATGAGCAGTTCTTC
d_gene: NA; abundance: NA; j_gene: TRBJ1-1; v_gene: TRBV7-9; CDR3aa: CASSLSGEAFF; CDR3nt: TGTGCCAGCAGCTTAAGCGGTGAAGCTTTCTTT
d_gene: NA; abundance: NA; j_gene: TRBJ2-7; v_gene: TRBV5-8; CDR3aa: CASRQTWARPYEQYF; CDR3nt: TGTGCCAGCAGACAAACATGGGCAAGGCCCTACGAGCAGTACTTC
d_gene: TRBD1; abundance: NA; j_gene: TRBJ2-1; v_gene: TRBV5-1; CDR3aa: CASRTGNEQFF; CDR3nt: TGCGCCAGCAGGACAGGGAATGAGCAGTTCTTC
d_gene: NA; abundance: NA; j_gene: TRBJ2-1; v_gene: TRBV4-1; CDR3aa: CASSPTPWGDEQFF; CDR3nt: TGCGCCAGCAGCCCAACCCCTTGGGGAGATGAGCAGTTCTTC
d_gene: TRBD1; abundance: NA; j_gene: TRBJ1-5; v_gene: TRBV7-9; CDR3aa: CASSPGQANQPQHF; CDR3nt: TGTGCCAGCAGCCCCGGACAGGCGAATCAGCCCCAGCATTTT
d_gene: NA; abundance: NA; j_gene: TRBJ1-2; v_gene: TRBV28; CDR3aa: CASSLKGNDGYTF; CDR3nt: TGTGCCAGCAGTTTAAAGGGGAACGATGGCTACACCTTC
d_gene: TRBD1; abundance: NA; j_gene: TRBJ2-2; v_gene: TRBV19; CDR3aa: CASSMGTANTGELFF; CDR3nt: TGTGCCAGTAGTATGGGGACAGCGAACACCGGGGAGCTGTTTTTT
d_gene: TRBD1; abundance: once; j_gene: TRBJ1-2; v_gene: TRBV5-5; CDR3aa: CASSFPGQLNGYTF; CDR3nt: TGTGCCAGCAGCTTCCCGGGACAGTTGAATGGCTACACCTTC
d_gene: NA; abundance: NA; j_gene: TRBJ1-4; v_gene: TRBV18; CDR3aa: CASSPGEGVVGLFF; CDR3nt: TGTGCCAGCTCACCAGGGGAGGGGGTAGTGGGACTGTTTTTT
d_gene: TRBD1; abundance: once; j_gene: TRBJ1-5; v_gene: TRBV10-3; CDR3aa: CAKVRDRYYSNQPQHF; CDR3nt: TGTGCCAAAGTTCGGGACAGGTATTATAGCAATCAGCCCCAGCATTTT
d_gene: NA; abundance: NA; j_gene: TRBJ2-2; v_gene: TRBV25-1; CDR3aa: CASGESGANTGELFF; CDR3nt: TGTGCCAGCGGCGAGTCGGGGGCGAACACCGGGGAGCTGTTTTTT
d_gene: TRBD1; abundance: NA; j_gene: TRBJ2-5; v_gene: TRBV10-3; CDR3aa: CAIRPTGQGQETQYF; CDR3nt: TGTGCCATTCGCCCTACGGGACAGGGCCAAGAGACCCAGTACTTC
d_gene: TRBD2; abundance: NA; j_gene: TRBJ2-7; v_gene: TRBV7-6; CDR3aa: CASSPRGGISYEQYF; CDR3nt: TGTGCCAGCAGCCCTCGGGGGGGGATCTCCTACGAGCAGTACTTC
d_gene: NA; abundance: NA; j_gene: TRBJ2-3; v_gene: TRBV4-1; CDR3aa: CASSQAADTQYF; CDR3nt: TGCGCCAGCAGCCAAGCTGCGGATACGCAGTATTTT